This passage covers 16 T cell receptor delta chains from one sample sequenced in a study of gamma delta lymphoproliferative disorders and STAT genes. TCRdb applied CATT to the multiplex PCR reads for clone calling. The sample holds about 3,400 delta-chain clones, roughly 1.1% seen once. Sequencing used genomic DNA taken from PBMCs of patients and controls. The sample consisted of blood. The receptor source for this set is a human donor in good health.

The table lists this clone with many counts. A far larger clone is off by one base, so a read error is likely. This chain links TRDV2 with TRDJ1, with TRDD3 matching 7 bases. Germline V gives CDR1 GEAIGNYY, CDR2 EKD. The V gene end was trimmed by 2 bases and the J gene end by 13 bases; junction bases not matched to a gene: 15. The CDR3 runs 14 residues. The CDR3 protein is CACDSLGGLMEPIF. CDR3 coding DNA: TGTGCCTGTGACAGTCTCGGGGGATTAATGGAACCCATCTTT.

Turning to this clone: The protein held in TCRdb is that of a much larger clone and does not match this DNA's translation at residue 11, likely because of a read error; the protein shown is translated from the DNA. J is TRDJ1 and V is TRDV2; 10 nucleotides line up with TRDD3. V lost 3 bases, J lost 0 bases, and 12 bases stayed unmatched. CDR1 GEAIGNYY and CDR2 EKD come from the germline V gene. The CDR3 runs to 18 residues. CDR3 in DNA: TGTGCCTGTGACCCTATTGGGGGATACTCGTCGGACACCGATAAACTCATCTTT. Translated, it gives CACDPIGGYSSDTDKLIF.

As for this clone: Translating this DNA gives a protein that differs at residue 9 from the TCRdb one, which belongs to a much larger clone; a read error is likely, and the protein shown is this translation. This rearrangement joins TRDV2 to TRDJ1; weak D call: TRDD3 (5 bases). With 3 bases removed from V and 0 bases from J, the gap between germline ends came to 25 bases. Germline V CDR1 and CDR2: GEAIGNYY, EKD. The CDR3 runs to 19 residues. CDR3 sequence (DNA): TGTGCCTGTGACCCTGTTGCGACTGAGGGATTCGGGTACACCGATAAACTCATCTTT. Protein sequence: CACDPVATEGFGYTDKLIF.

Turning to this clone: A read error likely explains why the TCRdb protein, taken from a much larger clone, differs from this DNA's translation at residue 12; the protein shown is translated from the DNA. V and J are TRDV2 and TRDJ1; D is possibly TRDD2 (5 bases). The CDR3 loop spans 14 amino acids. The V gene's germline CDR1 is GEAIGNYY and CDR2 EKD. CDR3 in amino acids: CACDTLTYTDKHIF. CDR3 DNA sequence: TGTGCCTGTGACACGCTGACCTACACCGATAAACACATCTTT.

Turning to this clone: The protein in TCRdb stems from a much larger clone and differs at residue 9 from this DNA's translation, likely a read error; here the protein is translated from the DNA. The V call is TRDV2, the J call TRDJ1; 8 positions agree with TRDD3. Trimming removed 6 bases from V and 2 bases from J; junction bases left unmatched: 13. This CDR3 has 16 residues. Per germline, CDR1 GEAIGNYY and CDR2 EKD. The CDR3 DNA sequence: TGTGCCTGTAAAGCGGTGGGGGATGGGGGAACCGATAAACTCATCTTT. Protein product: CACKAVGDGGTDKLIF.

This clone is medium-sized within its sample. The limits of the CDR3 on the DNA are not certain, so only TCRdb's listed CDR3 is given. This sample also contains other DNA sequences that code for the same CDR3. The V call is TRAV29/DV5, the J call TRDJ1; TRDD3 is taken as the D call from the table, unchecked against the DNA. The length of the CDR3 is 24 amino acids, counting both ends. Per germline, CDR1 NSMFDY and CDR2 ISSIKDK. The CDR3 protein is CSVLLCSCPSVILGEAHYTDKLIF.

This clone is labeled large. At the DNA level, this CDR3 is encoded by other sequences in the same sample as well. The V and J genes are TRDV2 and TRDJ1; 7 bases agree with TRDD3. Unmatched junction bases numbered 8, after V lost 5 bases and J lost 0 bases. This CDR3 has 15 amino acids. Germline V CDR1 and CDR2: GEAIGNYY, EKD. The CDR3 loop is CACVGLGVDTDKLIF. CDR3 DNA: TGTGCCTGTGTGGGGCTGGGGGTCGACACCGATAAACTCATCTTT.

This clone was counted between two and nine times. A far larger clone is only one base removed, so a read error is likely. This sample also contains other DNA sequences that code for the same CDR3. The chain uses TRDV2 and TRDJ1; D uncertain. V gave up 3 bases and J gave up 2 bases, with 15 bases separating them. This CDR3 has 15 residues. Germline CDR1 is GEAIGNYY and CDR2 is EKD. As DNA, the CDR3 is TGTGCCTGTGACTCTGTGGGAGGGTCTACCGATAAACTCATCTTT. This sequence encodes CACDSVGGSTDKLIF.

With regard to this clone: TCRdb's protein for this DNA is that of a much larger clone and differs from the translation at residue 5, likely a read error; the protein shown is the DNA translation. The chain links TRDV2 to TRDJ1; 11 nucleotides agree with TRDD3. The CDR3 extends over 18 amino acids. The junction had 10 bases not matched to a gene; V was cut back by 2 bases and J by 0 bases. Germline V gene data show CDR1 as GEAIGNYY and CDR2 as EKD. CDR3 coding DNA: TGTGCCTGTGACATCTTGTTTGGGGGATACGTAAACACCGATAAACTCATCTTT. Translation gives CACDILFGGYVNTDKLIF.

Comments on this clone: TCRdb attributes to this sequence the protein of a much larger clone, which differs from the DNA translation at residue 5; a read error is likely, and the protein displayed is translated from the DNA. The chain uses TRDV2 and TRDJ1; 7 nucleotides line up with TRDD3. The junction had 9 bases not matched to a gene; V was cut back by 3 bases and J by 0 bases. The V gene's germline CDR1 is GEAIGNYY and CDR2 EKD. There are 16 residues in the CDR3. DNA for the CDR3: TGTGCCTGTGACGCTGTGGGGGACCCCTACACCGATAAACTCATCTTT. It specifies CACDAVGDPYTDKLIF.

The V and J genes are TRDV2 and TRDJ1; TRDD3 matches at 13 bases. CDR1 is GEAIGNYY, CDR2 EKD, per germline. Trimming cost V 3 bases and J 1 base; bases outside gene matches: 10. CDR3 length: 18 residues. CDR3 amino acids: CACDLVELGDTSTDKLIF. The CDR3 coding sequence is TGTGCCTGTGACTTGGTTGAACTGGGGGATACGAGCACCGATAAACTCATCTTT.

This clone was detected only a few times. This likely reflects a read error, since a far larger clone is one base away. The same CDR3 is also encoded by other DNA sequences in this sample. The chain is built from TRDV1 and TRDJ1; 11 bases line up with TRDD3. V lost 3 bases, J lost 3 bases, and 18 bases stayed unmatched. CDR1 is TSWWSYY, CDR2 QGS, per germline. This CDR3 spans 20 amino acids. CDR3 coding DNA: TGTGCTCTTGGGGAGGGTTCCTACTATGCTGGGGGATACTTGGCCGATAAACTCATCTTT. Its translation: CALGEGSYYAGGYLADKLIF.

In its sample, this clone was seen a few times. A far more abundant clone sits one base away, making this likely a read error. The identical CDR3 is also encoded by other nucleotide sequences in the sample. The CDR3 region is CACDTAGGPSSWDTRQMFF. As DNA, the CDR3 is TGTGCCTGTGACACGGCTGGGGGTCCGAGCTCCTGGGACACCCGACAGATGTTTTTC. V gene TRDV2 combines with J gene TRDJ3, with 7 bases fitting TRDD3. Trimming took 1 base from V and 0 from J; bases not matched to a gene: 8. The germline CDR1 and CDR2 sequences are GEAIGNYY and EKD. This CDR3 spans 19 amino acids.

Regarding this clone: Only one base separates this from a far larger clonotype, so it likely reflects a read error. Other DNA variants within this sample encode the same CDR3. The chain couples TRDV2 to TRDJ1; D is possibly TRDD3 (6 bases). Trimming took 3 bases from V and 7 from J, leaving 26 bases between them. CDR3 length: 17 amino acids. Germline-derived CDR1 and CDR2 are GEAIGNYY and EKD. In DNA form, the CDR3 reads TGTGCCTGTGACCGACTGGGAGGGACCGTTCAAGGTGGTAAACTCATCTTT. Protein sequence: CACDRLGGTVQGGKLIF.

This clone was seen only a few times. TCRdb's protein, taken from a much larger clone, differs from this DNA's translation at residue 5, likely owing to a read error; the protein displayed comes from the DNA. The V gene is TRDV2, the J gene TRDJ1; 9 bases are shared with TRDD3. The CDR3 consists of 16 residues. The germline V gene has CDR1 GEAIGNYY and CDR2 EKD. V lost 3 bases and J lost 6; bases outside the gene matches: 13. CDR3 residues: CACDLIVLGDFHKLIF. Here the CDR3 DNA reads TGTGCCTGTGACCTGATCGTACTGGGGGACTTTCATAAACTCATCTTT.

In the case of this clone: The protein TCRdb lists belongs to a much larger clone and differs from this DNA's translation at residue 10, which points to a read error; the protein shown is made from the DNA. The chain uses TRDV2 and TRDJ1, with TRDD3 identical over 7 bases. The CDR3 sequence is 17 residues long. Germline CDR1 GEAIGNYY, CDR2 EKD. Losses at the gene ends were 2 bases for V and 1 base for J; bases not matched to a gene: 12. The CDR3 DNA is TGTGCCTGTGACAATCTTGGGGGAATCGAGAGCACCGATAAACTCATCTTT. It is translated as CACDNLGGIESTDKLIF.